This T cell receptor (beta chain) was sequenced during a study of response to subunit inactivated influenza vaccine. In TCRdb, the RT-PCR reads were re-called with MiXCR into one record per CDR3 protein. Of 800,000 to 1,000,000 distinct CDR3 sequences in the sample, around 20% were seen once. CDR1 is SGHRS and CDR2 is YFSETQ in the germline V gene. The CDR3 covers 15 residues. The ends lost 4 bases at V and 5 bases at J; junction bases unmatched: 7. This clonotype turned up a few times. The receptor comes from a man aged 50 to 60 who received an inactivated influenza vaccine. Sequenced here: PBMCs from blood, sampled 5 to 6 days after vaccination. V and J are TRBV5-1 and TRBJ2-5; 11 bases are a match to TRBD1. This chain's CDR3 is CASSTGTGGSETQYF. The CDR3 region has the DNA TGCGCCAGCAGCACGGGGACAGGGGGGAGTGAGACCCAGTACTTC.